Listed below are T cell receptor beta chains from one sample, sequenced in a study of T cells in Graves' hyperthyroidism and ophthalmopathy. TCRdb redid the calling of the multiplex PCR reads with MiXCR, one entry per CDR3 protein. The sample shows about 380,000 distinct CDR3 sequences, around an eighth of them seen only once. The specimen was blood. These receptors originate from a young man with Graves' hyperthyroidism that later progressed to Graves' ophthalmopathy. CDR3s leave out the opening cysteine and the closing phenylalanine or tryptophan. Each record gives: J gene, V gene, D gene, CDR3 protein. A D gene is named only where the DNA matches it firmly.

TRBJ2-7 TRBV11-3 NA ASSFAGRNYEQY
TRBJ2-7 TRBV3-1 NA ASSPGISGYEQY
TRBJ2-1 TRBV6-1 TRBD1 ASQLRTGLNEQF
TRBJ2-1 TRBV3-1 TRBD1 ASSPLPDRDNEQF
TRBJ2-7 TRBV6-5 TRBD1 ASSYSGGPTYEQY
TRBJ2-7 TRBV20-1 TRBD2 SAHQLAGLRNEQY
TRBJ1-2 TRBV5-1 NA ASSPSDSNYGYT
TRBJ1-3 TRBV30 NA AWSPRPHSGNTIY
TRBJ1-1 TRBV5-1 NA ASSLGPPEAITEAF
TRBJ2-1 TRBV4-1 TRBD1 ASSHRRQGASYNEQF
TRBJ2-3 TRBV20-1 NA SARTGPADTQY
TRBJ1-1 TRBV3-1 TRBD1 ASTEQGASTEAF
TRBJ1-2 TRBV5-1 NA ASSSSGGTYGYT
TRBJ1-1 TRBV13 NA ASSLGGEGNTEAF
TRBJ1-1 TRBV12-3/TRBV12-4 NA ASSFSSSAF
TRBJ1-1 TRBV7-9 TRBD1 ASSLGGQVFTEAF
TRBJ2-5 TRBV5-5 NA ASSFFGEETQY
TRBJ2-5 TRBV14 NA ASSQRRRGETQY
TRBJ1-2 TRBV28 NA ASRTWDNGYT
TRBJ2-4 TRBV11-2 NA ASSFRSGPNGYIQY
TRBJ2-1 TRBV5-1 NA ASSPGSGYNEQF
TRBJ2-7 TRBV5-8 NA ASSLTRVEQY
TRBJ1-2 TRBV3-1 NA ASSLQGGSGYT
TRBJ2-1 TRBV12-3/TRBV12-4 TRBD2 ASSLGGGASEQF
TRBJ1-5 TRBV27 NA ASSDYRNQPQH
TRBJ2-5 TRBV20-1 TRBD2 SAHRPTSAGGYQETQY
TRBJ2-5 TRBV7-8 NA ASSLWGRESEETQY
TRBJ2-3 TRBV14 TRBD1 ASSGTGADTQY
TRBJ2-3 TRBV12-3/TRBV12-4 NA ASTPLPQTSTDTQY
TRBJ2-1 TRBV6-1 TRBD1 ASSSGTGVSYNEQF
TRBJ2-2 TRBV27 NA ASRKMNTGELF
TRBJ1-2 TRBV11-2 NA ASSPPHGGGYT
TRBJ2-4 TRBV7-2 NA ASSTVGWGPAAKNIQY
TRBJ1-2 TRBV12-3/TRBV12-4 NA ASRARGRDGYT
TRBJ1-6 TRBV28 TRBD1 ASSSSDRGLNSPLH